This entry features one TCR beta chain sequence. What it binds is unknown. The data are from a study of cytomegalovirus exposure and HLA in healthy donors. Findings and caveats of the study: Many donors shared some public TCRs, even though most TCR sequences were rare. Published work reported that the classifier diagnosed cytomegalovirus status with high specificity and sensitivity.

Donors came from a validation cohort of fewer than 150 subjects, distinct from the first 666-subject cohort. Here immunoSEQ multiplex PCR was the method, and the copy in TCRdb shows in-frame clones only, minus some. The table has approximately 60,000 clones, 85% to 95% seen once. This TCR came from a woman aged 18-29 years in good health and CMV-seropositive. The source material was PBMCs.

CDR3 region: CASSSQAGPGDEQFF. In DNA form, the CDR3 reads TGTGCCAGCAGCTCCCAAGCGGGGCCCGGGGATGAGCAGTTCTTC. The gene calls are TRBV7-2 and TRBJ2-1, with 7 bases lining up with TRBD2. CDR1 is SGHTA and CDR2 is FQGNSA in the germline V gene. J lost 8 bases, V lost 4 bases, and 11 bases had no gene match. This CDR3 comprises 15 residues.